Listed here are 18 T cell receptor beta chains from one sample, sequenced in a study of blood T cells in healthy people across ages. It was with a sample-barcoded 5' primer and a J-beta primer mix that a second PCR of about 6 to 12 cycles was run. TCRdb redid the calling of the 5' RACE reads with MiXCR, one entry per CDR3 protein. The repertoire holds just over 1 million distinct CDR3 sequences, with more than 40% as singletons. Material: blood. The receptor set was obtained from a woman aged 60 to 75 in good health.

In regard to this clonotype: This may be a read error, as it is one base from a much larger clone. This sequence joins TRBV6-1 and TRBJ2-7; the D gene is possibly TRBD2 (7 bases). The better agreement between TRBJ2-5 and the DNA end casts doubt on the J call. Germline V CDR1 and CDR2: MNHNS, SASEGT. CDR3 length: 12 residues. The DNA for the CDR3 is TGTGCCAGCCGGGGGGCAGTTGGGACCCAGTACTTC. Its translation: CASRGAVGTQYF.

This clonotype showed up just a few times. The chain links TRBV29-1 to TRBJ2-7, with D perhaps TRBD2 (6 bases). Germline V lookup: CDR1 SQVTM, CDR2 ANQGSEA. The V gene lost 2 bases and the J gene lost 7 bases, with 15 bases spanning the gap. The CDR3 loop spans 13 amino acids. The CDR3 DNA reads TGCAGCGTTGAAAGGCCCCCCGGAGGGGAGCAGTACTTC. It yields the protein CSVERPPGGEQYF.

The genes are TRBV7-9 and TRBJ1-5; D is uncertain. This CDR3 comprises 15 residues. Trimming cost V 1 base and J 6 bases, with 13 bases left between them. Germline V gene lookup returns CDR1 SEHNR and CDR2 FQNEAQ (reference sequence). The CDR3 loop is CASSLGTQWGQPQHF. The CDR3 bases are TGTGCCAGCAGCTTAGGGACGCAATGGGGTCAGCCCCAGCATTTT.

This clonotype was detected once. This sequence joins TRBV20-1 and TRBJ2-1; 9 nucleotides line up with TRBD2. Per germline, CDR1 DFQATT and CDR2 SNEGSKA (reference sequence). The CDR3 runs to 16 residues. With 3 bases clipped from V and 5 bases from J, the junction kept 11 bases outside the gene matches. The CDR3 nucleotides read TGCAGTGCTAGGGGGGCTAGCGGGGAGCGGGACAATGAGCAGTTCTTC. Amino acid sequence: CSARGASGERDNEQFF.

The chain couples TRBV20-1 to TRBJ2-3, with 8 bases matching TRBD1. This CDR3 region has 15 residues. The V gene end was trimmed by 3 bases and the J gene end by 2 bases; junction bases not matched to a gene: 7. The germline V gene has CDR1 DFQATT and CDR2 SNEGSKA (reference sequence). The CDR3 DNA follows: TGCAGTGCTAGGGGGGACAGGTTGGACACAGATACGCAGTATTTT. It encodes CSARGDRLDTDTQYF.

This chain connects TRBV12-3 or TRBV12-4 to TRBJ2-2, with D maybe TRBD2 (6 bases). Trimming cost V 4 bases and J 3 bases, with 18 bases left between them. CDR3 length: 17 residues. The CDR3 is CASSSGVGTPYTGELFF. CDR3 nucleotides: TGTGCCAGCAGTTCCGGAGTCGGGACTCCCTACACCGGGGAGCTGTTTTTT.

This clonotype was seen repeatedly, ten times or more. This rearrangement joins TRBV7-8 to TRBJ2-7; D ambiguous. The CDR3 runs 12 residues. Germline V gene data show CDR1 as SGHVS and CDR2 as FQNEAQ. Trimming removed 2 bases at V and 10 bases at J, with 12 bases between. The CDR3 nucleotides read TGTGCCAGCAGCTTACCGATAGGTATTCAGTACTTC. Protein: CASSLPIGIQYF.

The chain joins TRBV4-1 to TRBJ2-7; unclear D gene. The CDR3 is made up of 13 amino acids. The germline V and J ends were trimmed by 2 bases and 5 bases, with 10 bases remaining between them. Looked up from germline, CDR1 is MGHRA and CDR2 is YSYEKL. The DNA for the CDR3 is TGCGCCAGCAGCCAATCCCCCGGAAACGAGCAGTACTTC. It codes for CASSQSPGNEQYF.

The V gene is TRBV6-2 or TRBV6-3, the J gene TRBJ2-5; TRBD2 matches 10 bases. The CDR3 covers 16 residues. Germline trimming cut 4 bases from V and 5 bases from J; bases unmatched to any gene: 10. Per the germline V gene, CDR1 is MNHEY and CDR2 is SVGEGT. The chain's CDR3 is CASSSLLAGKSETQYF. Here the CDR3 DNA reads TGTGCCAGCAGTTCCCTACTAGCGGGGAAGTCGGAGACCCAGTACTTC.

On this clonotype: A junction end diverges from the germline sequence, so it may reflect a read error. The chain has TRBV4-2 and TRBJ2-4; 15 nucleotides agree with TRBD2. The J call may be in error: the DNA end matches TRBJ2-7 better. Germline loops: CDR1 LGHNA, CDR2 YNFKEQ. The CDR3 covers 16 residues. The CDR3 DNA is TGTGCCGGCAGCCAGGGACTAGCGGGAGGAGGTTACGAGCAGTACTTC. Its translation: CAGSQGLAGGGYEQYF.

The chain couples TRBV12-3 or TRBV12-4 to TRBJ2-7, with 10 bases matching TRBD2. TRBJ2-5 explains the end of the DNA better; the J call may be wrong. The CDR3 spans 16 residues. In nucleotides, the CDR3 is TGTGCCAGCAGTTTTGAGCCCAGCGGGAGGGTAGAGACCCAGTACTTC. Its translation: CASSFEPSGRVETQYF.

This clonotype was observed a few times. This rearrangement joins TRBV9 to TRBJ2-1; either TRBD1 or TRBD2 may supply D (5 bases each). The germline V gene encodes CDR1 SGDLS and CDR2 YYNGEE. Trimming removed 0 bases at V and 4 bases at J, with 11 bases between. CDR3 length: 15 amino acids. The CDR3 spells CASSVGGGWYNEQFF. The CDR3, as DNA: TGTGCCAGCAGCGTAGGGGGCGGGTGGTACAATGAGCAGTTCTTC.

The chain carries TRBV10-1 and TRBJ2-1; D is perhaps TRBD2 (5 bases). V was clipped by 8 bases and J by 0 bases, with 11 bases between them. Germline assignment: CDR1 WNHNN and CDR2 SYGVQD (reference sequence). The CDR3 length is 14 residues. The CDR3 bases are TGCGCCAGCGAGGGAGACTTCTCCTACAATGAGCAGTTCTTC. Translating it yields CASEGDFSYNEQFF.

This clonotype has only a few counts. This rearrangement joins TRBV6-5 to TRBJ2-1, with TRBD2 matching over 7 bases. CDR1 MNHEY and CDR2 SVGAGI come from the germline V gene. The CDR3 loop spans 16 amino acids. V lost 2 bases to trimming and J lost 0 bases; unmatched junction nucleotides: 4. CDR3 DNA sequence: TGTGCCAGCAGTTACCTAGCGGAGAGCTCCTACAATGAGCAGTTCTTC. Translated: CASSYLAESSYNEQFF.

The sample holds a few counts of this clonotype. The chain joins TRBV9 to TRBJ2-7; D possibly matches TRBD1 or TRBD2 (6 bases each). V shed 4 bases and J shed 4 bases, with 15 bases lying between them. This CDR3 comprises 14 residues. Germline V gene sequence: CDR1 SGDLS, CDR2 YYNGEE. The CDR3 here is CASSLRGGWYEQYF. The CDR3 region has the DNA TGTGCCAGCAGCCTCAGAGGGGGGTGGTACGAGCAGTACTTC. Full variable domain (remainder filled in from reference TRBV9 and TRBJ2-7): DSGVTQTPKHLITATGQRVTLRCSPRSGDLSVYWYQQSLDQGLQFLIQYYNGEERAKGNILERFSAQQFPDLHSELNLSSLELGDSALYFCASSLRGGWYEQYFGPGTRLTVT.

The V and J genes are TRBV10-3 and TRBJ2-3; TRBD2 aligns across 9 bases. Germline V gives CDR1 ENHRY, CDR2 SYGVKD. V lost 10 bases to trimming and J lost 1 base; unmatched junction nucleotides: 12. The CDR3 loop spans 16 amino acids. The CDR3: CATQLGREGRTDTQYF. The CDR3 DNA follows: TGTGCCACGCAGTTGGGGCGGGAGGGCCGCACAGATACGCAGTATTTT.

CDR3: CASSYGWETSGSLEQFF. The CDR3 DNA sequence: TGTGCCAGCAGTTACGGGTGGGAAACTAGCGGGAGCCTTGAGCAGTTCTTC. This sequence joins TRBV6-5 and TRBJ2-1; 11 bases map to TRBD2. CDR1 and CDR2 (germline): MNHEY, SVGAGI. V shed 2 bases and J 9 bases; nucleotides not matched to a gene: 12. The CDR3 spans 17 residues.

The V and J genes are TRBV2 and TRBJ2-1, with 9 bases aligning to TRBD1. The CDR3 has 14 amino acids. Trimming at V came to 7 bases and at J to 3 bases, leaving 4 bases not matched to a gene. Germline CDR1 reads SNHLY; CDR2 reads FYNNEI. The CDR3 DNA sequence: TGTGCCAGCATGCCGGGACAGGGCTACAATGAGCAGTTCTTC. Protein sequence: CASMPGQGYNEQFF.